This TCR beta chain was observed in a study of T-cell memory formation after mild COVID-19 (dated by TCRdb to the early 2020s). For context, the study as a whole: Most TCR sequence clusters were specific to one of the two donors. Two young, previously healthy adult volunteers, one female and one male, were included in the cohort. Longitudinal TCRalpha and TCRbeta repertoire sequencing tracked T-cell clones expanding and contracting after mild COVID-19 in a couple of donors.

This clonotype has just a few counts. Its antigen is currently not known. The input lacks base qualities; no much larger clone sits a single base away. TCRdb records Illumina NovaSeq 6000 as the sequencer. cDNA libraries for TCRalpha and TCRbeta were prepared by 5'RACE using constant-segment primers, with sample barcodes and unique molecular identifiers added. Trizol reagent was used to extract RNA from every sample. Libraries were amplified in two PCR steps, with a second sample barcode and Illumina TruSeq adapters added in the second step. Libraries were sequenced on an Illumina NovaSeq with 2 x 150 bp paired-end reads. Turning to the authors' computational methods: Reads were demultiplexed and collapsed into UMI-guided consensus sequences with migec v1.2.7. Using mixcr v2.1.11, UMI consensuses were aligned to TRA and TRB V and J templates and then assembled into clonotypes. A clonotype was counted as expanded or contracted only if both edgeR and NoisET called the change significant, with noise models trained on biological replicates. For edgeR calls, a false discovery rate-adjusted p below 0.01 and a log2 fold-change threshold of 1 were applied. PCA with hierarchical clustering of max-normalized trajectories of the 1000 most abundant clonotypes was used as exploratory dynamics analysis. Separately sequenced CD4+ and CD8+ repertoires were used to assign the CD4 or CD8 phenotype of responding clones. Clones were called with MiXCR by TCRdb after fastp trimmed the public reads at Q25, and only in-frame beta chains were retained. Duplicate CDR3 protein sequences are folded into a single record with the most common DNA and genes. TCRdb assigned the V and J calls; the authors' analysis was not used. Across this sample there are a few hundred thousand distinct CDR3 sequences, with roughly 17% seen only once. The ten largest clones take up under 25% of the sample.

Ficoll-Paque density gradient centrifugation was the method used to isolate PBMCs. Including the terminal cysteine and phenylalanine, the CDR3 comprises 15 residues. The only DNA kept is the CDR3, 45 bases in frame from the first base. Trimming removed 4 bases from V and 1 base from J, leaving 13 bases between the germline ends. What the research found in general, with its limitations: From day 15 to 85, contracting clones showed balanced CD4/CD8 phenotypes, whereas a second wave of clones that expanded from day 15 to 37 leaned towards CD4+. Only a couple of mild cases were covered by the study, and larger cohorts that include severe cases with pre-infection samples were considered necessary. Contracting CD4+ clones were located mainly in the CM and EM memory subsets, whereas CD8+ clones were found to be enriched in EMRA. Whether the second-wave clones peaking on day 37 were SARS-CoV-2 specific was not confirmed. The detection of some responding clones in pre-infection memory suggests that pre-existing cross-reactive memory T cells joined the SARS-CoV-2 response.

The sequence derives from a man between 18 and 29 years old who had mild COVID-19 (a few samples of this study predate the infection). The sample titles of this study are shuffled in the database, so cell type and time point are left out; the donor was told from shared clones. The sequencing sample was made of PBMCs or a T cell subset sorted from them (not recorded which). The V gene is TRBV12-3 or TRBV12-4 and the J gene is TRBJ1-1; the D gene assignment is ambiguous. The nucleotide sequence is TGTGCCAGCAGTTCTGGGGAGGGCCCGAACACTGAAGCTTTCTTT. Its amino acids are CASSSGEGPNTEAFF.